The 10 T cell receptor beta chains below all came from one sample that was sequenced in a study of patients and donors after allogeneic stem cell transplantation. TCRdb reprocessed the RT-PCR reads via MiXCR and lists one record per CDR3 protein. The sample lists about 24,000 distinct CDR3 sequences; 35% to 45% were seen once. The sequencing input was blood, either unsorted or a sorted T cell fraction (not recorded which). The receptors stem from a human donor who was either an allogeneic HSCT recipient or a stem cell or donor lymphocyte infusion donor (not recorded which). It is not recorded whose cells these are; they may come from a transplant donor.

This clonotype was seen only a few times. The genes are TRBV5-1 and TRBJ2-5; TRBD2 matches 11 bases. The ends lost 4 bases at V and 4 bases at J; junction bases unmatched: 9. This CDR3 is 16 amino acids long. The germline gives CDR1 SGHRS, CDR2 YFSETQ. CDR3 sequence: CASSNLAGGTSETQYF. CDR3 sequence (DNA): TGCGCCAGCAGCAACCTAGCGGGGGGCACATCAGAGACCCAGTACTTC.

The chain is built from TRBV12-3 or TRBV12-4 and TRBJ2-5; 8 nucleotides align to TRBD1. The CDR3 extends over 15 amino acids. V lost 6 bases, J lost 4 bases, and 10 bases stayed unmatched. The CDR3, as DNA: TGTGCCAGCAGCCCCGGGACAGGAGAGACAGAGACCCAGTACTTC. This sequence encodes CASSPGTGETETQYF.

This clonotype was seen just once. The V gene is TRBV2, the J gene TRBJ2-7; 10 bases align to TRBD1. The CDR3 sequence is 14 residues long. From germline, CDR1 is SNHLY and CDR2 FYNNEI. The V and J ends lost 7 bases and 3 bases, in that order; junction bases with no gene match: 6. CDR3 sequence: CASTPGQGRYEQYF. CDR3 DNA: TGTGCCAGCACACCGGGACAGGGGCGCTACGAGCAGTACTTC. Using reference TRBV2 and TRBJ2-7 for the parts outside the CDR3, the full variable domain is EPEVTQTPSHQVTQMGQEVILRCVPISNHLYFYWYRQILGQKVEFLVSFYNNEISEKSEIFDDQFSVERPDGSNFTLKIRSTKLEDSAMYFCASTPGQGRYEQYFGPGTRLTVT.

This clonotype was seen only a few times. This chain links TRBV24-1 with TRBJ2-1, with 10 bases aligning to TRBD2. The V gene end was trimmed by 0 bases and the J gene end by 3 bases; junction bases not matched to a gene: 4. Germline V gene lookup returns CDR1 KGHDR and CDR2 SFDVKD. CDR3 length: 17 amino acids. The CDR3 spells CATSDLASGSNYNEQFF. CDR3 bases: TGTGCCACCAGTGATTTGGCTAGCGGGAGTAACTACAATGAGCAGTTCTTC.

The V gene is TRBV5-4, the J gene TRBJ1-3; D possibly corresponds to TRBD1 (6 bases). Germline CDR1 and CDR2: SGHNT and YYREEE (reference sequence). V dropped 1 base and J dropped 0 bases, with 11 bases sitting between them. The CDR3 consists of 16 residues. The CDR3 loop is CASSLRGGASGNTIYF. CDR3 DNA: TGTGCCAGCAGCTTGAGGGGGGGAGCCTCTGGAAACACCATATATTTT.

The chain links TRBV10-1 to TRBJ1-3; D call uncertain. From germline, CDR1 is WNHNN and CDR2 SYGVQD (reference sequence). CDR3 length equals 10 residues. V lost 7 bases and J lost 9, with 7 bases in between. The CDR3 region is CASNNITIYF. CDR3 sequence (DNA): TGCGCCAGCAACAATATCACCATATATTTT.

This rearrangement joins TRBV15 to TRBJ2-2, with D maybe TRBD1 (5 bases). CDR1 and CDR2 (germline): LNHNV, YYDKDF (reference sequence). The CDR3 contains 14 residues. Trimming pared 10 bases from V and 8 bases from J, leaving 20 bases between. The CDR3 region is CAISTGRVEGELFF. CDR3 in DNA: TGTGCCATCTCCACCGGCAGGGTCGAGGGGGAGCTGTTTTTT.

This clonotype has a handful of counts. The chain is built from TRBV15 and TRBJ1-4, with D possibly TRBD1 on 5 matching bases. Germline CDR1 and CDR2: LNHNV and YYDKDF (reference sequence). CDR3 length: 16 residues. The V and J ends lost 1 base and 7 bases respectively, with 16 bases between them. Here the CDR3 DNA reads TGTGCCACCAGCAGAGCCCGGGGAGCAGGGAGTGAAAAACTGTTTTTT. Its protein is CATSRARGAGSEKLFF.

This clonotype appeared once. The rearrangement links TRBV6-5 to TRBJ2-1; perhaps TRBD2 as D (7 bases). V lost 5 bases to trimming and J lost 8 bases, with 16 bases between them. The CDR3 has 14 amino acids. Germline CDR1 is MNHEY and CDR2 is SVGAGI. The CDR3 DNA reads TGTGCCAGCAGTGGGGGGGCAGGGTGGTATGAGCAGTTCTTC. It is translated as CASSGGAGWYEQFF.

This chain links TRBV12-3 or TRBV12-4 with TRBJ2-2; 8 nucleotides align to TRBD2. With V trimmed by 7 bases and J by 1 base, 8 bases remained unmatched. This CDR3 contains 16 residues. CDR3 nucleotide sequence: TGTGCCAGCATCCGCCGGGGGGGACGGAACACCGGGGAGCTGTTTTTT. Translated: CASIRRGGRNTGELFF.